The sample holds a few counts of the clone carrying this TCR beta chain. Its specificity is unknown. The length of the CDR3 is 13 residues. Trimming took 2 bases from V and 3 from J, leaving 4 bases between them. CDR1 and CDR2 (germline): LNHDA, SQIVND (reference sequence). Investigators reverse transcribed all isolated RNA, so they sequenced expressed TCRB transcripts. Method: immunoSEQ multiplex PCR; TCRdb's copy keeps in-frame clones and lacks some. The sample has 300,000 to 350,000 clones, 7% to 10% seen once. The data were taken from a study of beta chain features in type 1 diabetes. At the level of the study: All samples yielded 85 million to 130 million examined sorted cells.

General study points: Significant though moderate, a shortening of TCRB CDR3s appeared in all four CD4+ subsets of Type 1 diabetes patients.

The source is a man aged 30 to 39 with type 1 diabetes. The V gene is TRBV19, the J gene TRBJ2-2; no reliable D call. The specimen was central memory CD4+ T cells from blood. CDR3 DNA: TGTGCCAGTAGTATACAGTACACCGGGGAGCTGTTTTTT. Translated, it gives CASSIQYTGELFF.